This T cell receptor (beta chain) was recovered during a study of radiation and T cells in renal cell carcinoma (dated by TCRdb to about 2020). In terms of the full investigation: Samples were obtained from a clinical trial, in which 15 Gy stereotactic body radiation therapy was delivered to primary renal cell carcinomas and nephrectomy was performed 4 weeks later. In total, approximately 55 samples, comprising 25 or so tumors and roughly 27 peripheral blood samples, were subjected to TCR beta sequencing. Across all 50 or so samples, several million unique CDR3 nucleotide sequences encoding about 2.7 million unique CDR3 amino acid sequences were identified. Here is what the overall study found, with its caveats: In blood, the top tumor clonotypes increased from baseline to 2 weeks after radiation and then shrank by 4 weeks, which suggests a temporary expansion of tumor-resident clones. Blood repertoire dynamics were not followed beyond 4 weeks after treatment. Effects of radiation dose or scheduling on the TCR repertoire could not be addressed with the single-armed trial design. No pretreatment tumor biopsies were available, so the baseline intratumoral presence of clonotypes could not be determined.

This clone is a singleton in its sample. Its specific antigen is unknown. Base quality data are lacking; no much larger clone is found one base away. This specimen's time point label, per the study, means: baseline pretreatment blood. This specimen's treatment or condition label, per the study, means: 15 Gy SBRT to primary tumor, nephrectomy 4 weeks later. Serial peripheral blood from radiation-treated patients was sampled at baseline, 2 weeks and 4 weeks after SBRT to track tumor-enriched clonotypes. Every patient's renal cell carcinoma showed clear cell pathology. Genomic DNA for TCR sequencing was prepared using the QIAamp DNA Blood Mini Kit (Qiagen). Samples were included in the analyses only if all quality control checks were passed. Its CDR3 holds 11 amino acids, cysteine through phenylalanine. This entry keeps only the CDR3 DNA: 33 bases, framed from base 1. Via the germline V gene (reference sequence), CDR1 is SEHNR and CDR2 FQNEAQ. Cut back by 6 bases and 6 bases, the V and J ends lie 6 bases apart.

The immunoSEQ kit was used, according to the manufacturer's recommendations, to generate TCR beta libraries from genomic DNA. Library preparation used a first multiplex PCR with proprietary primers, then a second PCR adding unique barcodes, with bead cleanups after each round. A kit-provided positive control reaction and a negative control reaction were included in every sample batch. The final libraries were assessed on an Agilent 4200 TapeStation D1000 ScreenTape, pooled by volume, and quantified by qPCR. Sequencing was performed on an Illumina NextSeq500 using a MidOutput 150-cycle cartridge, with 156 Read1 cycles, 15 Index1 cycles, and the kit custom primers. The pooled library was loaded at 1.0 pM, and about 21% PhiX control was spiked in. Per the authors' processing: The vendor-processed data were analyzed in R, and a clonotype was defined as all T cells that share the same CDR3 nucleotide sequence. In the clone abundance analyses, frequencies were normalized to the 10,000 most abundant clones in each sample. Public T cell clones, which averaged fewer than five per sample, were removed prior to analysis. Tumor-enriched clonotypes and baseline blood-enriched clonotypes were defined as those with an abundance difference of at least 32-fold between compartments. A beta-binomial differential abundance model was used to identify clonotypes that were expanded or contracted between blood time points. The Baroni-Urbani and Buser coefficient was used to measure tumor-blood repertoire similarity, and groups were compared with two-tailed Wilcoxon tests in R. TCRdb's version of the immuneACCESS table is confined to in-frame rearrangements and falls short of the full clone set. An unresolved V gene accounts for under half of the shortfall where checked; the remainder is of unknown origin. V, J and clone size derive from that table, while D and trimming were established from the DNA sequence. This sample is represented by about 49,000 clones; about 80% of them were singletons. In total, the top ten clones hold roughly 30% of the sample.

This clonotype originated in a woman in her seventies with renal cell carcinoma. Sequenced material: blood, taken from a patient whose treatment included radiotherapy and nephrectomy. This chain joins TRBV7-9 to TRBJ2-1, with the D gene too uncertain to name. DNA sequence: TGTGCCAGCAGTCCAGGCAATGAGCAGTTCTTC. Translated, this gives CASSPGNEQFF. The CDR3, completed at both ends by the reference TRBV7-9 and TRBJ2-1 genes, gives the full variable domain DTGVSQNPRHKITKRGQNVTFRCDPISEHNRLYWYRQTLGQGPEFLTYFQNEAQLEKSRLLSDRFSAERPKGSFSTLEIQRTEQGDSAMYLCASSPGNEQFFGPGTRLTVL.